This TCR beta chain was observed in a study of shared clonotypes between healthy human individuals. For the study at large: Per-donor plates numbered three CD4 naive, three CD4 memory, two CD8 naive and one CD8 memory.

With regard to this clone: As yet, its antigen is unknown.

Method: immunoSEQ multiplex PCR; TCRdb's copy keeps in-frame clones and lacks some. Of 800,000 to 950,000 clones listed, roughly 96% are singletons. Naive CD8 isolation took CD45RO-negative cells positively selected for CCR7 and excluded terminally differentiated effector memory CD45RA+ cells. Trimming cost V 0 bases and J 8 bases, with 16 bases left between them. CDR1 LNHNV and CDR2 YYDKDF come from the germline V gene (reference sequence). The CDR3 consists of 15 residues. Study results and caveats: Generally, estimated richness proved larger in naive subsets than it did in memory subsets. The four-donor shared clonotypes exceeded non-shared clonotypes in generation probability, with non-shared ones scoring lower. With few donors, the genetic and exposure-history diversity represented was limited.

The source of this sequence is a man aged 25-45 years in good health. Sequenced input: naive CD8+ T cells sorted from blood. The V and J genes are TRBV15 and TRBJ1-2; D unclear. The CDR3 spells CATSRDRGIRTGYTF. The CDR3 DNA is TGTGCCACCAGCAGAGATAGAGGGATCAGGACCGGCTACACCTTC.